These 32 T cell receptor beta chains share one sample of origin, sequenced in a study of T-cell memory formation after mild COVID-19. One entry per CDR3 protein, called by TCRdb with MiXCR from the 5' RACE reads. Here the sample spans 400,000 or so distinct CDR3 sequences, 20% being singletons. The sample consisted of PBMCs or a T cell subset sorted from them (not recorded which). All receptors derive from an adult woman who had mild COVID-19 (a few samples of this study predate the infection). Cell type and time point are not known.

This clonotype turned up a few times. For the CDR3, the DNA is TGCAGTGCTAGCGGGGGGCAGTCCTACGAGCAGTACTTC. This translates into CSASGGQSYEQYF. The V call is TRBV20-1, the J call TRBJ2-7; weak D call: TRBD2 (7 bases). The V end lost 3 bases, the J end lost 1 base, and 10 bases lay between the germline ends. Germline loops: CDR1 DFQATT, CDR2 SNEGSKA (reference sequence). This CDR3 region has 13 residues.

The CDR3 coding sequence is TGCGCCAGCAGCGGTAAGGCCCCAGGGGAGACCCAGTACTTC. It is translated as CASSGKAPGETQYF. V and J are TRBV5-1 and TRBJ2-5; maybe TRBD1 (5 bases). Germline V lookup: CDR1 SGHRS, CDR2 YFSETQ. The CDR3 has 14 residues. V lost 4 bases and J 5 bases, leaving 15 bases between the germline ends.

This clonotype was seen many times. The rearrangement uses TRBV5-6 and TRBJ1-2; possible D gene TRBD1, 5 bases. V dropped 0 bases and J dropped 3 bases, with 9 bases sitting between them. Germline lookup yields CDR1 SGHDT and CDR2 YYEEEE. The CDR3 sequence is 14 residues long. The CDR3 protein is CASSLGDGDYGYTF. The CDR3 coding sequence is TGTGCCAGCAGCTTGGGGGACGGCGACTATGGCTACACCTTC.

This clonotype has a handful of counts. This chain connects TRBV29-1 to TRBJ2-7; 7 nucleotides match TRBD1. The CDR3 consists of 15 residues. V shed 6 bases, J shed 3 bases, and the junction held 14 bases outside the gene matches. Germline CDR1 SQVTM, CDR2 ANQGSEA. The CDR3 region has the DNA TGCAGCGTCCTCGGATTCGACAGGGAAAACTACGAGCAGTACTTC. Protein: CSVLGFDRENYEQYF.

This chain connects TRBV12-3 or TRBV12-4 to TRBJ2-5; a possible D gene is TRBD1 (6 bases). This CDR3 contains 15 residues. V was trimmed by 6 bases and J by 0 bases, leaving 14 bases between them. CDR3 region: CASRRRGGDQETQYF. The DNA for the CDR3 is TGTGCCAGCAGACGCAGGGGTGGAGACCAAGAGACCCAGTACTTC.

This clonotype occurred many times. The chain links TRBV4-1 to TRBJ1-1; the D gene is possibly TRBD1 (5 bases). The germline gives CDR1 MGHRA, CDR2 YSYEKL. V lost 3 bases and J 3 bases, leaving 8 bases between the germline ends. The CDR3 length is 13 residues. CDR3 sequence: CASSQGLDTEAFF. CDR3 in DNA: TGCGCCAGCAGCCAGGGGCTGGACACTGAAGCTTTCTTT.

This chain joins TRBV5-1 and TRBJ2-1; 11 bases map to TRBD1. Unmatched junction bases numbered 1, after V lost 5 bases and J lost 6 bases. The germline V gene has CDR1 SGHRS and CDR2 YFSETQ. The CDR3 covers 13 residues. Written as DNA, the CDR3 is TGCGCCAGCAGAGGGACAGGGGGCAATGAGCAGTTCTTC. This translates into CASRGTGGNEQFF.

This chain uses TRBV12-3 or TRBV12-4 with TRBJ1-1; D is unresolved. Trimming took 5 bases from V and 7 from J, leaving 14 bases between them. CDR3 size: 13 residues. Written as DNA, the CDR3 is TGTGCCAGCAGTATCCCCCATGAGGGTGAAGCTTTCTTT. This translates into CASSIPHEGEAFF.

V and J are TRBV20-1 and TRBJ2-3; D might be TRBD1 or TRBD2, each matching 5 bases. The ends were cut back, 5 bases at V and 4 bases at J, with 16 bases in the middle. Germline-derived CDR1 and CDR2 are DFQATT and SNEGSKA (reference sequence). This CDR3 is 14 amino acids long. The CDR3 here is CSAGTVGVADTQYF. DNA of the CDR3: TGCAGTGCTGGGACCGTTGGGGTCGCAGATACGCAGTATTTT.

This chain connects TRBV9 to TRBJ2-1, with 8 bases identical to TRBD2. Per germline, CDR1 SGDLS and CDR2 YYNGEE. There are 17 residues in the CDR3. The trim removed 2 bases at V and 3 bases at J, leaving 10 bases unmatched. The CDR3 here is CASSVATAGDYYNEQFF. In DNA form, the CDR3 reads TGTGCCAGCAGCGTGGCCACAGCGGGAGATTACTACAATGAGCAGTTCTTC.

V and J are TRBV30 and TRBJ1-5; weak D call: TRBD1 (5 bases). This CDR3 spans 14 amino acids. V was clipped by 2 bases and J by 0 bases, with 8 bases between them. Per the germline V gene, CDR1 is GTSNPN and CDR2 is SVGIG (reference sequence). The DNA for the CDR3 is TGTGCCTGGAGTACAGGTTATAGCAATCAGCCCCAGCATTTT. This gives the protein CAWSTGYSNQPQHF.

Worth noting for this clonotype: This CDR3 fails to terminate in the conserved phenylalanine or tryptophan, so it likely reflects a read error. The chain has TRBV3-1 and TRBJ2-7; the D is unclear. This CDR3 contains 12 residues. Trimming stripped 1 base from V and 2 bases from J, with 3 bases between. CDR1 is LGHDT and CDR2 is YNNKEL in the germline V gene (reference sequence). In DNA form, the CDR3 reads TGTGCCAGCAGCCAAGGCCCCTACGAGCAGTACTTA. Residues: CASSQGPYEQYL.

V usage is TRBV7-6 and J usage is TRBJ1-1, with 7 nucleotides matching TRBD1. In germline, CDR1 is SGHVS, CDR2 FNYEAQ. V was clipped by 5 bases and J by 9 bases; unmatched bases: 6. CDR3 length: 12 residues. For the CDR3, the DNA is TGTGCCAGCAGCCAGACAGGGAATAAAGCTTTCTTT. This gives the protein CASSQTGNKAFF.

This clonotype was counted ten times or more. This chain connects TRBV20-1 to TRBJ1-2; D may be TRBD1 (6 bases). V was pared by 3 bases and J by 5 bases, with 16 bases between. Germline lookup yields CDR1 DFQATT and CDR2 SNEGSKA (reference sequence). The CDR3 is 14 residues long. CDR3 residues: CSASASTGRYGYTF. The CDR3, as DNA: TGCAGTGCTAGCGCCTCTACAGGGCGGTATGGCTACACCTTC.

The chain employs TRBV6-5 and TRBJ2-7, with D tentatively TRBD1 (6 bases). Trimming shortened V by 0 bases and J by 0 bases, and 9 bases separated the two germline ends. Germline V lookup: CDR1 MNHEY, CDR2 SVGAGI. The CDR3 spans 15 residues. In DNA form, the CDR3 reads TGTGCCAGCAGTTACTCGGACAGATACTCCTACGAGCAGTACTTC. Its translation is CASSYSDRYSYEQYF.

A few counts support this clonotype. The V gene is TRBV4-3, the J gene TRBJ2-6; no clear D. The CDR3 length is 16 residues. In germline, CDR1 is LGHNA, CDR2 YSLEER. V lost 5 bases and J lost 4, with 15 bases in between. CDR3 protein: CASSFSPGGGANVLTF. The CDR3 coding sequence is TGCGCCAGCAGCTTCAGTCCGGGTGGAGGGGCCAACGTCCTGACTTTC.

This rearrangement joins TRBV19 to TRBJ1-1; D call uncertain. The CDR3 is made up of 15 amino acids. Between the trimmed V and J ends, which lost 1 base and 4 bases, there was a span of 13 bases. Germline V lookup: CDR1 LNHDA, CDR2 SQIVND (reference sequence). CDR3 bases: TGTGCCAGTAGTATAGTAACACTCGGGAGCACTGAAGCTTTCTTT. The encoded protein is CASSIVTLGSTEAFF.

The chain uses TRBV5-1 and TRBJ2-7; 7 bases agree with TRBD1. This CDR3 contains 15 residues. The ends lost 0 bases at V and 3 bases at J; junction bases unmatched: 6. The germline V gene encodes CDR1 SGHRS and CDR2 YFSETQ. Here the CDR3 DNA reads TGCGCCAGCAGCTTGGTCGGACAGGTAGACTACGAGCAGTACTTC. Translated, it gives CASSLVGQVDYEQYF.

The table lists this clonotype with many counts. The rearrangement uses TRBV5-1 and TRBJ1-3; possible D gene TRBD1, 6 bases. The germline V and J ends were trimmed by 0 bases and 4 bases, with 11 bases remaining between them. Germline loops: CDR1 SGHRS, CDR2 YFSETQ. This CDR3 region has 15 residues. The CDR3 coding sequence is TGCGCCAGCAGCTTGGCGCAGGGGTCAGGAAACACCATATATTTT. It codes for CASSLAQGSGNTIYF. The full variable domain, in which reference TRBV5-1 and TRBJ1-3 provide the parts outside the CDR3, is KAGVTQTPRYLIKTRGQQVTLSCSPISGHRSVSWYQQTPGQGLQFLFEYFSETQRNKGNFPGRFSGRQFSNSRSEMNVSTLELGDSALYLCASSLAQGSGNTIYFGEGSWLTVV.

This clonotype was counted a few times. This sequence joins TRBV5-1 and TRBJ2-1; TRBD2 aligns across 9 bases. J lost 10 bases, V lost 0 bases, and 8 bases had no gene match. Germline CDR1 SGHRS, CDR2 YFSETQ. The CDR3 is made up of 15 amino acids. The CDR3 DNA sequence: TGCGCCAGCAGCTTGGAGTTAGCGGGAGCAAAAGAGCAGTTCTTC. As protein: CASSLELAGAKEQFF.

The chain recombines TRBV4-2 with TRBJ1-1; D is ambiguous. Germline-derived CDR1 and CDR2 are LGHNA and YNFKEQ. There are 13 residues in the CDR3. V lost 10 bases and J 0 bases, leaving 12 bases between the germline ends. CDR3 nucleotides: TGTGCCACCATGGGCAGGATGAACACTGAAGCTTTCTTT. Translation gives CATMGRMNTEAFF.

This clonotype was found many times. J is TRBJ1-1 and V is TRBV9, with TRBD1 matching over 7 bases. From germline, CDR1 is SGDLS and CDR2 YYNGEE. Trimming removed 5 bases from V and 6 bases from J; junction bases left unmatched: 7. This CDR3 has 13 residues. This CDR3 is CASRGDRVAEAFF. As DNA, the CDR3 is TGTGCCAGCAGGGGAGACAGGGTAGCTGAAGCTTTCTTT.

This clonotype has only a few counts. The chain uses TRBV7-9 and TRBJ2-1; D is tentatively TRBD1 or TRBD2 (7 bases each). The CDR3 is 15 amino acids. The germline V and J ends were trimmed by 2 bases and 4 bases, with 12 bases remaining between them. Per germline, CDR1 SEHNR and CDR2 FQNEAQ (reference sequence). The CDR3 reads CASSLIRGGYNEQFF. The CDR3 DNA reads TGTGCCAGCAGCTTAATCAGGGGGGGTTACAATGAGCAGTTCTTC.

The chain has TRBV29-1 and TRBJ1-2; D possibly corresponds to TRBD1 (5 bases). This CDR3 region has 11 residues. V dropped 5 bases and J dropped 4 bases, with 8 bases sitting between them. Germline lookup yields CDR1 SQVTM and CDR2 ANQGSEA. The CDR3 loop is CSVTQGYGYTF. The CDR3 DNA sequence: TGCAGCGTTACTCAGGGCTATGGCTACACCTTC.

This clonotype was picked up a small number of times. The CDR3 is CASSSGQGASTHEQYF. For the CDR3, the DNA is TGCGCCAGCAGCTCTGGACAGGGGGCGTCTACCCACGAGCAGTACTTC. The chain has TRBV5-1 and TRBJ2-7; TRBD1 aligns across 11 bases. The CDR3 has 16 amino acids. Germline V gene lookup returns CDR1 SGHRS and CDR2 YFSETQ. Losses at the gene ends were 3 bases for V and 5 bases for J; bases not matched to a gene: 10.

This clonotype was found a few times. V gene TRBV12-3 or TRBV12-4 combines with J gene TRBJ1-1, with 10 bases lining up with TRBD1. With V trimmed by 4 bases and J by 4 bases, 3 bases remained unmatched. The CDR3 contains 14 residues. CDR3 DNA: TGTGCCAGCAGTTGGACAGGGGGAAGCACTGAAGCTTTCTTT. Amino acid sequence: CASSWTGGSTEAFF.

The CDR3 region is CSVEGGRQGGTDTQYF. For the CDR3, the DNA is TGCAGCGTTGAGGGGGGGCGACAGGGGGGCACAGATACGCAGTATTTT. This chain uses TRBV29-1 with TRBJ2-3, with 9 nucleotides matching TRBD1. The CDR3 loop spans 16 amino acids. In germline, CDR1 is SQVTM, CDR2 ANQGSEA. Trimming removed 3 bases from V and 1 base from J; junction bases left unmatched: 8.

This rearrangement joins TRBV5-1 to TRBJ2-1, with a weak D call TRBD1 (6 bases). Trimming pared 4 bases from V and 6 bases from J, leaving 14 bases between. The CDR3 has 14 residues. In germline, CDR1 is SGHRS, CDR2 YFSETQ. The CDR3 DNA reads as TGCGCCAGCAGCGTTACCGGGACAAGCAATGAGCAGTTCTTC. It yields the protein CASSVTGTSNEQFF.

This clonotype has more than one count but fewer than ten. The chain couples TRBV7-3 to TRBJ2-1, with TRBD1 as a possible D gene (5 bases). Germline V gene data show CDR1 as SGHTA and CDR2 as FQGTGA. This CDR3 is 14 amino acids long. The ends were cut back, 5 bases at V and 5 bases at J, with 13 bases in the middle. The CDR3, as DNA: TGTGCCAGCAGCCCCCAGTCAGGGCACAATGAGCAGTTCTTC. It specifies CASSPQSGHNEQFF. The full variable domain, its missing parts supplied by reference TRBV7-3 and TRBJ2-1, is GAGVSQTPSNKVTEKGKYVELRCDPISGHTALYWYRQSLGQGPEFLIYFQGTGAADDSGLPNDRFFAVRPEGSVSTLKIQRTERGDSAVYLCASSPQSGHNEQFFGPGTRLTVL.

This clonotype was recorded a few times. The J gene is TRBJ1-1, the V gene TRBV7-9; D might be TRBD1 (6 bases). The V end lost 6 bases, the J end lost 1 base, and 18 bases lay between the germline ends. The CDR3 totals 16 residues. Germline V gene sequence: CDR1 SEHNR, CDR2 FQNEAQ (reference sequence). CDR3: CASSLTWGHRNTEAFF. CDR3 coding DNA: TGTGCCAGCAGTCTTACCTGGGGGCATCGGAACACTGAAGCTTTCTTT.

This clonotype was detected a few times. The chain has TRBV5-1 and TRBJ2-7; maybe TRBD2 (6 bases). The CDR3 loop spans 14 amino acids. Germline V gene data show CDR1 as SGHRS and CDR2 as YFSETQ. V was trimmed by 4 bases and J by 1 base, leaving 12 bases between them. The CDR3 spells CASSGTGTSYEQYF. The CDR3 bases are TGCGCCAGCAGCGGTACCGGGACTTCCTACGAGCAGTACTTC.

This clonotype was observed a few times. The genes are TRBV18 and TRBJ2-1; TRBD2 matches 7 bases. This CDR3 contains 15 residues. Trimming took 3 bases from V and 2 from J; bases not matched to a gene: 4. Germline lookup yields CDR1 KGHSH and CDR2 LQKENI. The CDR3: CASSPMTSPYNEQFF. The CDR3 DNA reads as TGTGCCAGCTCACCTATGACTAGCCCCTACAATGAGCAGTTCTTC.